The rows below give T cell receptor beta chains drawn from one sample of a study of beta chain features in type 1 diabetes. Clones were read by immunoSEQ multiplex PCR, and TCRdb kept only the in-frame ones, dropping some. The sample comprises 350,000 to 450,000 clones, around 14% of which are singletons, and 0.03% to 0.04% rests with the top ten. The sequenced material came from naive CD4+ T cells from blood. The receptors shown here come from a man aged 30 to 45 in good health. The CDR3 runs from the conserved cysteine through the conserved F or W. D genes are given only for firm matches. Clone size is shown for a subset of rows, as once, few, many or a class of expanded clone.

DNA: TGTGCCATCAGTGATTTAGCGGGAGTCGGCAAAAACATTCAGTACTTC; CDR3: CAISDLAGVGKNIQYF; D: TRBD2; size: few; V: TRBV10-3; J: TRBJ2-4
DNA: TGTGCCAGCAGCCTACAGGGTTATCAGCCCCAGCATTTT; CDR3: CASSLQGYQPQHF; D: NA; size: NA; V: TRBV7-9; J: TRBJ1-5
DNA: TGTGCCAGCAGCTTAGTCCAACAAGAGACCCAGTACTTC; CDR3: CASSLVQQETQYF; D: NA; size: NA; V: TRBV7-2; J: TRBJ2-5
DNA: TGTGCCTGGGGATTTCTAGCGGGAGGAAATACGCAGTATTTT; CDR3: CAWGFLAGGNTQYF; D: TRBD2; size: NA; V: TRBV30; J: TRBJ2-3
DNA: TGCGCCAGCAGCTTGGCTAGCGGGGGGGCCCCAGATACGCAGTATTTT; CDR3: CASSLASGGAPDTQYF; D: TRBD2; size: few; V: TRBV5-1; J: TRBJ2-3
DNA: TGTGCCACGGGTGGGGGACTCCAGCCCCAAGAGACCCAGTACTTC; CDR3: CATGGGLQPQETQYF; D: NA; size: few; V: TRBV27; J: TRBJ2-5
DNA: TGTGCCAGCAGTAAAAGATTTGGGGGCAATGAGCAGTTCTTC; CDR3: CASSKRFGGNEQFF; D: NA; size: NA; V: TRBV28; J: TRBJ2-1
DNA: TGTGCCAGCAGCGAGACAGGGGCCGGGGCCAACGTCCTGACTTTC; CDR3: CASSETGAGANVLTF; D: TRBD1; size: NA; V: TRBV7-2; J: TRBJ2-6
DNA: TGTGCCAGCAGCTTACACATAGAGGAAGCTTTCTTT; CDR3: CASSLHIEEAFF; D: NA; size: NA; V: TRBV7-9; J: TRBJ1-1
DNA: TGTGCCAGCAGTTTGGGGCAGGTGAGAGGCAATGAGCAGTTCTTC; CDR3: CASSLGQVRGNEQFF; D: NA; size: NA; V: TRBV28; J: TRBJ2-1
DNA: TGTGCCAGCAGTCTACGGACAGGGAGCACAGATACGCAGTATTTT; CDR3: CASSLRTGSTDTQYF; D: TRBD1; size: NA; V: TRBV7-9; J: TRBJ2-3
DNA: TGTGCCAGCAGTGGGGACAGCAGGTACAATGGCTACACCTTC; CDR3: CASSGDSRYNGYTF; D: TRBD1; size: few; V: TRBV25-1; J: TRBJ1-2
DNA: TGTGCCAGCAGCGCCACCGACCTTAACTATGGCTACACCTTC; CDR3: CASSATDLNYGYTF; D: NA; size: NA; V: TRBV9; J: TRBJ1-2
DNA: TGTGCCAGCAGCGTCCAGGGGACGGGGAGTGGCTACACCTTC; CDR3: CASSVQGTGSGYTF; D: NA; size: NA; V: TRBV9; J: TRBJ1-2
DNA: TGTGCCAGCAGCTTTCCAGCGGGATGGGGAAAGTTCTTC; CDR3: CASSFPAGWGKFF; D: TRBD2; size: NA; V: TRBV5-4; J: TRBJ2-1
DNA: TGTGCCAGCAGTCCCGCAAAGACAGGGATCCTGTTTGGCTACACCTTC; CDR3: CASSPAKTGILFGYTF; D: TRBD1; size: NA; V: TRBV28; J: TRBJ1-2
DNA: TGTGCCAGCTCACCGGGACCGGACTCTGGAAACACCATATATTTT; CDR3: CASSPGPDSGNTIYF; D: NA; size: NA; V: TRBV18; J: TRBJ1-3
DNA: TGCGCCAGCAGCCAAGGTTCAGCTAGCGCCTATCAAGAGACCCAGTACTTC; CDR3: CASSQGSASAYQETQYF; D: NA; size: NA; V: TRBV4-1; J: TRBJ2-5
DNA: TGCGCCAGCAGCCAACCCAGGGGCGAGCAGTACTTC; CDR3: CASSQPRGEQYF; D: NA; size: NA; V: TRBV4-1; J: TRBJ2-7
DNA: TGTGCCTGGAGTACAGGACTAGCGGGAGAAAACATTCAGTACTTC; CDR3: CAWSTGLAGENIQYF; D: TRBD2; size: few; V: TRBV30; J: TRBJ2-4
DNA: TGTGCCTGGAGTTTTTGGGGAACTGATGAAAAACTGTTTTTT; CDR3: CAWSFWGTDEKLFF; D: NA; size: few; V: TRBV30; J: TRBJ1-4
DNA: TGTGCCATCAACAACAGCTCCTACGAGCAGTACTTC; CDR3: CAINNSSYEQYF; D: NA; size: NA; V: TRBV10-3; J: TRBJ2-7
DNA: TGTGCCTGGAGTACCTTCGGGACCTTCAATCAGCCCCAGCATTTT; CDR3: CAWSTFGTFNQPQHF; D: NA; size: few; V: TRBV30; J: TRBJ1-5
DNA: TGTGCCAGCACCCCGGGGTCCCCCGGGGAGCTGTTTTTT; CDR3: CASTPGSPGELFF; D: NA; size: few; V: TRBV6-5; J: TRBJ2-2
DNA: TGTGCCGGAACGAGACTAGCGGGAATCTCTGGGGCCAACGTCCTGACTTTC; CDR3: CAGTRLAGISGANVLTF; D: TRBD2; size: NA; V: TRBV30; J: TRBJ2-6
DNA: TGTGCCAGCAGCCCACACCCTTTTGCGGGAGGGTACAATGAGCAGTTCTTC; CDR3: CASSPHPFAGGYNEQFF; D: TRBD2; size: NA; V: TRBV11-3; J: TRBJ2-1
DNA: TGTGCCAGCAGTCGGGACAGGGGGAACCAAGAGACCCAGTACTTC; CDR3: CASSRDRGNQETQYF; D: TRBD1; size: few; V: TRBV2; J: TRBJ2-5
DNA: TGTGCCAGCAGCTTAAGGGGACAGAACACAGATACGCAGTATTTT; CDR3: CASSLRGQNTDTQYF; D: TRBD1; size: NA; V: TRBV7-2; J: TRBJ2-3
DNA: TGTGCCAGCAGCTTTAGCCGAAAAGAGACCCAGTACTTC; CDR3: CASSFSRKETQYF; D: NA; size: few; V: TRBV7-2; J: TRBJ2-5
DNA: TGCAGCGTTGAAACCGGGACAGGGGTTAAGGGCTACACCTTC; CDR3: CSVETGTGVKGYTF; D: TRBD1; size: NA; V: TRBV29-1; J: TRBJ1-2
DNA: TGTGCCTGGAGTGTACTGAACACCGGGGAGCTGTTTTTT; CDR3: CAWSVLNTGELFF; D: NA; size: NA; V: TRBV30; J: TRBJ2-2
DNA: TGTGCCAGCAGCTCTAGCGGGAGCTTTGGCAATGAGCAGTTCTTC; CDR3: CASSSSGSFGNEQFF; D: TRBD2; size: few; V: TRBV7-9; J: TRBJ2-1
DNA: TGCGCCAGCCGGTACCGGGATCGGAACACTGAAGCTTTCTTT; CDR3: CASRYRDRNTEAFF; D: NA; size: few; V: TRBV5-1; J: TRBJ1-1
DNA: TGTGCCAGCAGCCGGTTGGGTGGGAACACTGAAGCTTTCTTT; CDR3: CASSRLGGNTEAFF; D: NA; size: NA; V: TRBV5-6; J: TRBJ1-1
DNA: TGTGCCAGCAGCACCCCCTGGAACAATGAGCAGTTCTTC; CDR3: CASSTPWNNEQFF; D: NA; size: NA; V: TRBV9; J: TRBJ2-1
DNA: TGTGCCAGCAGCCCGTACAGAGTTAAAGAGACCCAGTACTTC; CDR3: CASSPYRVKETQYF; D: NA; size: few; V: TRBV7-2; J: TRBJ2-5
DNA: TGTGCCTGGAGGGAACTCGGCGGTGGCTACACCTTC; CDR3: CAWRELGGGYTF; D: NA; size: NA; V: TRBV30; J: TRBJ1-2
DNA: TGCGCCAGCAGCAGTCCCGGGACACGCTATGGCTACACCTTC; CDR3: CASSSPGTRYGYTF; D: NA; size: few; V: TRBV4-1; J: TRBJ1-2
DNA: TGTGCCAGCTCCAGGGTGGACACTGAAGCTTTCTTT; CDR3: CASSRVDTEAFF; D: NA; size: few; V: TRBV19; J: TRBJ1-1
DNA: TGCGCCAGCAGCCAAGATCACCAGGTGTTGGAGACCCAGTACTTC; CDR3: CASSQDHQVLETQYF; D: NA; size: NA; V: TRBV4-1; J: TRBJ2-5
DNA: TGTGCCAGCACAGAGCGGGAGCTGTTTTTT; CDR3: CASTERELFF; D: NA; size: NA; V: TRBV7-9; J: TRBJ2-2
DNA: TGCAGCGTTGTTGGCGGACAGCTTGAAGCTTTCTTT; CDR3: CSVVGGQLEAFF; D: NA; size: NA; V: TRBV29-1; J: TRBJ1-1